This T cell receptor beta chain was recorded in a study of OX40 agonist ivuxolimab in advanced cancers. This CDR3 comprises 16 residues. V was pared by 0 bases and J by 3 bases, with 14 bases between. Germline CDR1 is LNHNV and CDR2 is YYDKDF (reference sequence). The protocol was immunoSEQ multiplex PCR, while the TCRdb copy is restricted to in-frame clones and leaves out a portion. The sample holds fewer than 90,000 clones, approximately 86% seen once. The rearrangement uses TRBV15 and TRBJ1-2; TRBD1 is a possible D gene (6 bases). This material consisted of CD4+ or CD8+ T cells sorted from blood, taken in a trial of the OX40 agonist ivuxolimab. This receptor was identified in an adult with an advanced solid tumor such as melanoma, head and neck, liver or kidney cancer. The CDR3 is CATSRDSGGTYYGYTF. As DNA, the CDR3 is TGTGCCACCAGCAGAGATTCGGGGGGCACCTACTATGGCTACACCTTC.